This T cell receptor beta chain was observed in a study of early T cells in non-severe SARS-CoV-2 infection. The V and J ends lost 4 bases and 4 bases respectively, with 14 bases between them. This CDR3 has 14 residues. Germline V lookup: CDR1 MNHEY, CDR2 SMNVEV (reference sequence). TCRdb used MiXCR to reprocess the 5' RACE reads, holding one entry per CDR3 protein. The sample records about 60,000 distinct CDR3 sequences, 8.5% to 10% being singletons. This clonotype has only a few counts. This chain links TRBV27 with TRBJ2-7; D is possibly TRBD1 (5 bases). The TCR sequence derives from an adult who was a healthcare worker with PCR-confirmed SARS-CoV-2 infection or an uninfected control (not recorded which). Sample: whole blood. CDR3 sequence: CASSWGVHRYEQYF. In DNA form, the CDR3 reads TGTGCCAGCAGTTGGGGCGTTCATCGGTACGAGCAGTACTTC.